The 14 T cell receptor beta chains presented below share a single source sample, sequenced in a study of post-analysis software for immune sequencing data. Regarding the study as a whole: Relative to controls, patients had about five TRBV segments at higher frequency, with TRBV5-6, TRBV5-1 and TRBV20-1 among these.

cDNA libraries for TCR beta contained unique molecular identifiers. TCRdb re-called the PCR reads through MiXCR, storing one row per CDR3 protein. Of approximately 360,000 distinct CDR3 sequences listed, less than 35% are singletons. No antigen is known for these receptors. Input material: blood. These receptors were obtained from a girl aged 5-17 years with multiple sclerosis.

This chain connects TRBV28 to TRBJ2-1, with 8 bases matching TRBD2. Unmatched junction bases numbered 18, after V lost 6 bases and J lost 2 bases. CDR1 and CDR2 from the germline V gene are MDHEN and SYDVKM. The CDR3 totals 19 residues. This CDR3 is CASSDVGGVLVSAYNEQFF. CDR3 nucleotides: TGTGCCAGCAGCGACGTCGGGGGGGTACTGGTCAGCGCCTACAATGAGCAGTTCTTC.

This chain uses TRBV7-3 with TRBJ2-3, with 8 bases lining up with TRBD2. The J segment lost 8 bases and the V segment lost 5 bases, leaving 6 bases of the junction unmatched. From germline, CDR1 is SGHTA and CDR2 FQGTGA. This CDR3 contains 13 residues. CDR3 sequence: CASSNPGLVTQYF. CDR3 coding DNA: TGTGCCAGCAGCAACCCGGGACTAGTTACGCAGTATTTT.

The gene calls are TRBV4-3 and TRBJ1-4; tentatively, D is TRBD1 (5 bases). With 4 bases removed from V and 7 bases from J, the gap between germline ends came to 16 bases. This CDR3 is built from 15 residues. Germline-derived CDR1 and CDR2 are LGHNA and YSLEER. CDR3 bases: TGCGCCAGCAGCCCCACAACGTCCGGGGGTGAAAAACTGTTTTTT. It translates to CASSPTTSGGEKLFF.

This clonotype turned up a few times. The rearrangement links TRBV4-1 to TRBJ2-2; D is perhaps TRBD1 or TRBD2 (6 bases each). Germline assignment: CDR1 MGHRA and CDR2 YSYEKL. V was shortened by 3 bases and J by 4 bases, with 12 bases between the two germline ends. The CDR3 covers 15 residues. CDR3 DNA sequence: TGCGCCAGCAGCCAGCCCGGGGGCTCCACCGGGGAGCTGTTTTTT. Residues: CASSQPGGSTGELFF.

This clonotype was observed a handful of times. The chain is built from TRBV20-1 and TRBJ2-7; possible D gene TRBD1, 5 bases. Per germline, CDR1 DFQATT and CDR2 SNEGSKA (reference sequence). This CDR3 region has 15 residues. Trimming removed 4 bases at V and 1 base at J, with 17 bases between. The CDR3 DNA is TGCAGTGCTATGGGGCGTTCTGTGGGTTCCTACGAGCAGTACTTC. It encodes CSAMGRSVGSYEQYF.

J is TRBJ2-7 and V is TRBV11-2, with 9 positions matching TRBD1. The germline V gene encodes CDR1 SGHAT and CDR2 FQNNGV. There are 16 residues in the CDR3. V shed 6 bases, J shed 3 bases, and the junction held 12 bases outside the gene matches. The DNA of the CDR3 is TGTGCCAGCAGTCATAGGGACCGGGACAGGGTCTACGAGCAGTACTTC. Protein sequence: CASSHRDRDRVYEQYF. The whole variable domain, remainder taken from reference TRBV11-2 and TRBJ2-7, is EAGVAQSPRYKIIEKRQSVAFWCNPISGHATLYWYQQILGQGPKLLIQFQNNGVVDDSQLPKDRFSAERLKGVDSTLKIQPAKLEDSAVYLCASSHRDRDRVYEQYFGPGTRLTVT.

The chain recombines TRBV27 with TRBJ2-7; 9 bases agree with TRBD2. V shed 2 bases and J 6 bases; nucleotides not matched to a gene: 8. The CDR3 sequence is 15 residues long. Per germline, CDR1 MNHEY and CDR2 SMNVEV (reference sequence). The CDR3, as DNA: TGTGCCAGCAGTTTACTAGCGGGGAACCCAACCGAGCAGTACTTC. Its protein is CASSLLAGNPTEQYF.

This chain joins TRBV7-2 and TRBJ1-2, with 9 bases matching TRBD1. Trimming cost V 5 bases and J 1 base; bases outside gene matches: 11. Germline loops: CDR1 SGHTA, CDR2 FQGNSA. CDR3 length: 17 amino acids. CDR3 DNA: TGTGCCAGCAGCCTGACCGGGGACAGGGTAGTTAACTATGGCTACACCTTC. It is translated as CASSLTGDRVVNYGYTF. The full variable domain, its missing parts supplied by reference TRBV7-2 and TRBJ1-2, is GAGVSQSPSNKVTEKGKDVELRCDPISGHTALYWYRQSLGQGLEFLIYFQGNSAPDKSGLPSDRFSAERTGGSVSTLTIQRTQQEDSAVYLCASSLTGDRVVNYGYTFGSGTRLTVV.

V usage is TRBV9 and J usage is TRBJ2-4; no reliable D call. This CDR3 has 13 amino acids. CDR1 SGDLS and CDR2 YYNGEE come from the germline V gene. Deletions cut 8 bases from V and 2 bases from J, with 11 bases between. CDR3 region: CASKTGPKNIQYF. The CDR3 DNA reads TGTGCCAGTAAGACCGGACCCAAAAACATTCAGTACTTC.

This clonotype has more than one count but fewer than ten. The gene calls are TRBV3-1 and TRBJ2-5; 7 bases are shared with TRBD2. Germline V gene lookup returns CDR1 LGHDT and CDR2 YNNKEL (reference sequence). This CDR3 comprises 15 residues. Unmatched junction bases numbered 8, after V lost 0 bases and J lost 7 bases. The CDR3 nucleotides are TGTGCCAGCAGCCAAGATCTGGGAGGGGACTGGACCCAGTACTTC. It codes for CASSQDLGGDWTQYF.

The chain uses TRBV20-1 and TRBJ1-4; possibly TRBD1 for D (5 bases). Germline values: CDR1 DFQATT, CDR2 SNEGSKA (reference sequence). The length of the CDR3 is 13 residues. Trimming left V 3 bases short and J 1 base short, with 6 bases between. The CDR3: CSARGVTNEKLFF. The CDR3, as DNA: TGCAGTGCTAGGGGGGTAACTAATGAAAAACTGTTTTTT.

J is TRBJ2-2 and V is TRBV20-1; the match to TRBD2 covers 14 bases. The V segment lost 6 bases and the J segment 5 bases; nucleotides outside the gene matches: 11. The CDR3 length is 17 residues. Per germline, CDR1 DFQATT and CDR2 SNEGSKA (reference sequence). The CDR3 sequence is CSALPGLAGAGTGELFF. The CDR3 coding sequence is TGCAGTGCCCTCCCGGGACTAGCGGGGGCGGGTACCGGGGAGCTGTTTTTT.

The gene calls are TRBV12-3 or TRBV12-4 and TRBJ2-7; no definite D call. The CDR3 has 14 amino acids. V shed 6 bases and J shed 0 bases, with 12 bases lying between them. CDR3 sequence reads: CASSPDLDSYEQYF. The CDR3 nucleotides read TGTGCCAGCAGCCCCGACCTGGACTCCTACGAGCAGTACTTC.

CDR3 in DNA: TGTGCCAGCAGCTTTCACTGGGACACCTTCTCTGGGGCCAACGTCCTGACTTTC. Its translation is CASSFHWDTFSGANVLTF. V gene TRBV7-8 combines with J gene TRBJ2-6, with TRBD1 as a possible D gene (6 bases). Germline V gene lookup returns CDR1 SGHVS and CDR2 FQNEAQ. The CDR3 has 18 residues. V lost 3 bases and J lost 0, with 15 bases in between.